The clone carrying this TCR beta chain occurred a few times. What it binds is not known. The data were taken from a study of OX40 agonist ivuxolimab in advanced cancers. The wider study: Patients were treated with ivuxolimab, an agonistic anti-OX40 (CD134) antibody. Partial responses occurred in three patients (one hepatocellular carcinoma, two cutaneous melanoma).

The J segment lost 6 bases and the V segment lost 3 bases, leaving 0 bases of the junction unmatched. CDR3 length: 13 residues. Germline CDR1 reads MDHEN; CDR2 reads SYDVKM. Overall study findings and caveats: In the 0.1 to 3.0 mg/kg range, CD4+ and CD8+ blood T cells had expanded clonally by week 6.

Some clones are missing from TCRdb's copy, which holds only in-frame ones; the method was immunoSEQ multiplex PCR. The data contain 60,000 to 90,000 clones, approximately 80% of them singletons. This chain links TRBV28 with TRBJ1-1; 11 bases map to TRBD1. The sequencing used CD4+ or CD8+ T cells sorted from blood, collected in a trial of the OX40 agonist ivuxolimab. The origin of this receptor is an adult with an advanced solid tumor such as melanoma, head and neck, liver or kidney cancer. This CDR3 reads CASSLGQGAEAFF. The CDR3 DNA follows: TGTGCCAGCAGTTTGGGACAGGGGGCTGAAGCTTTCTTT.